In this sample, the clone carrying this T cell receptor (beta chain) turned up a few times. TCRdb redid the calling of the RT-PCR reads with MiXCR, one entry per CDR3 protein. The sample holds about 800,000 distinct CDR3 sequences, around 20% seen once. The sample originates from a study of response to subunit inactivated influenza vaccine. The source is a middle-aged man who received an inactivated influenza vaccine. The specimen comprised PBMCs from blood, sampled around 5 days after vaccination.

This chain's CDR3 is CASSHRQSTDTQYF. For the CDR3, the DNA is TGTGCCAGCAGCCACCGACAGAGCACAGATACGCAGTATTTT. This chain connects TRBV7-9 to TRBJ2-3, with a weak D call TRBD1 (5 bases). Trimming removed 5 bases at V and 0 bases at J, with 9 bases between. The CDR3 contains 14 residues. Germline CDR1 is SEHNR and CDR2 is FQNEAQ (reference sequence).